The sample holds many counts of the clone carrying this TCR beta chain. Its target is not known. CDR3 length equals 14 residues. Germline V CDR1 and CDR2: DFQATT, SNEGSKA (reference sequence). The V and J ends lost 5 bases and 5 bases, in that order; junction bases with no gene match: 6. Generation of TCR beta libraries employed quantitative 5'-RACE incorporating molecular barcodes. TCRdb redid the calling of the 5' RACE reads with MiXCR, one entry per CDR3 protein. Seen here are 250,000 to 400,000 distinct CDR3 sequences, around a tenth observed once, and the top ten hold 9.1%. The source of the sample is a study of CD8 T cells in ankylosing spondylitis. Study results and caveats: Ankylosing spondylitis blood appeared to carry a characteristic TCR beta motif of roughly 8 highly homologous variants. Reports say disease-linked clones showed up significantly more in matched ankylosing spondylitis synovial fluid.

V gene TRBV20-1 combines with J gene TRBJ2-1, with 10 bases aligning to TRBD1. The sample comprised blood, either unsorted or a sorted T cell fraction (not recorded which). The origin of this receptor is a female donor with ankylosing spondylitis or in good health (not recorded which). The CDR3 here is CSAQDRGHHNEQFF. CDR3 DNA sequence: TGCAGTGCTCAAGACAGGGGGCACCACAATGAGCAGTTCTTC.